The 18 T cell receptor beta chains below were found in one sample sequenced in a study of T cells after yellow fever vaccination. TCRdb itself ran the 5' RACE reads through MiXCR, one entry per CDR3 protein. This sample has approximately 350,000 distinct CDR3 sequences; roughly 10% occur once, and the top ten carry roughly a sixth. Material: PBMCs, obtained on the day of the first yellow fever vaccination. These receptors came from a man aged 18 to 35 who received the YFV17D yellow fever vaccine.

This clonotype showed up just once. The CDR3 sequence: CASSLGIAGELFF. CDR3 DNA sequence: TGTGCCAGCAGCTTGGGTATAGCCGGGGAGCTGTTTTTT. The V and J genes are TRBV5-4 and TRBJ2-2; no clear D gene. This CDR3 spans 13 amino acids. The V end was cut by 0 bases, the J end by 6 bases, with 6 bases between. Germline values: CDR1 SGHNT, CDR2 YYREEE (reference sequence).

In its sample, this clonotype was seen many times. This chain connects TRBV29-1 to TRBJ2-1, with D unresolved. V was shortened by 3 bases and J by 5 bases, with 8 bases between the two germline ends. In germline, CDR1 is SQVTM, CDR2 ANQGSEA. The CDR3 totals 12 residues. The CDR3 protein is CSVDIKDNEQFF. The CDR3 DNA reads TGCAGCGTTGACATCAAGGACAATGAGCAGTTCTTC.

This clonotype was picked up a small number of times. This sequence joins TRBV10-3 and TRBJ2-3; 12 bases fit TRBD2. The CDR3 spans 14 residues. From germline, CDR1 is ENHRY and CDR2 SYGVKD. V shed 9 bases, J shed 5 bases, and the junction held 6 bases outside the gene matches. The CDR3 bases are TGTGCCATGGCTAGCGGGGGGGCTCTAGATACGCAGTATTTT. Its translation: CAMASGGALDTQYF.

This clonotype was detected only a few times. CDR3 coding DNA: TGTGCCAGCAGCGTGTCAGGTAACACTGAAGCTTTCTTT. As protein: CASSVSGNTEAFF. V gene TRBV7-8 combines with J gene TRBJ1-1; D gene uncertain. V was clipped by 5 bases and J by 2 bases, with 9 bases between them. The CDR3 totals 13 residues. Germline V lookup: CDR1 SGHVS, CDR2 FQNEAQ.

In its sample, this clonotype was seen a few times. The chain uses TRBV12-3 or TRBV12-4 and TRBJ1-2, with D perhaps TRBD1 (5 bases). The CDR3 runs 15 residues. Trimming removed 6 bases from V and 0 bases from J, with 14 bases in between. CDR3 residues: CASSLWGRANYGYTF. The CDR3 DNA reads TGTGCCAGCAGCTTATGGGGGAGAGCTAACTATGGCTACACCTTC.

This clonotype was seen a few times. The CDR3 loop is CASRLDRGGNQPQHF. As DNA, the CDR3 is TGTGCCAGCAGATTGGACCGAGGGGGCAATCAGCCCCAGCATTTT. The chain links TRBV12-3 or TRBV12-4 to TRBJ1-5, with D possibly matching TRBD1 (5 bases). The V and J ends lost 6 bases and 2 bases respectively, with 14 bases between them. The CDR3 contains 15 residues.

CDR3 amino acids: CASSPRRGSGGLKETQYF. The CDR3 region has the DNA TGTGCCAGCAGCCCCCGAAGAGGTAGCGGGGGCCTCAAAGAGACCCAGTACTTC. The gene calls are TRBV11-2 and TRBJ2-5, with 9 bases matching TRBD2. In germline, CDR1 is SGHAT, CDR2 FQNNGV. J gave up 3 bases and V 5 bases, and 16 bases lay outside the gene matches. This CDR3 contains 18 residues.

As for this clonotype: An end of the junction differs from the germline gene, which may be a read error. For the CDR3, the DNA is TGTGCCAGCAGTCGTTACAATAAGCAGTTCTTC. It is translated as CASSRYNKQFF. The rearrangement links TRBV7-9 to TRBJ2-1; D remains unclear. This CDR3 region has 11 residues. Germline-derived CDR1 and CDR2 are SEHNR and FQNEAQ (reference sequence).

This rearrangement joins TRBV9 to TRBJ2-1, with D unclear. The germline gives CDR1 SGDLS, CDR2 YYNGEE. The CDR3 is made up of 15 amino acids. The ends were cut back, 0 bases at V and 4 bases at J, with 11 bases in the middle. CDR3 nucleotides: TGTGCCAGCAGCGTAGTCCCCTCTCCGTACAATGAGCAGTTCTTC. Its protein product is CASSVVPSPYNEQFF.

There are many counts of this clonotype. The chain employs TRBV20-1 and TRBJ2-3; TRBD1 matches at 8 bases. CDR1 and CDR2 from the germline V gene are DFQATT and SNEGSKA (reference sequence). The ends lost 1 base at V and 5 bases at J; junction bases unmatched: 5. The length of the CDR3 is 14 residues. The DNA for the CDR3 is TGCAGTGCTAGAGGCAGGGGGCGTAAAGATACGCAGTATTTT. Encoded protein: CSARGRGRKDTQYF.

This chain joins TRBV5-1 and TRBJ2-1, with D possibly being TRBD2 (7 bases). V lost 4 bases to trimming and J lost 0 bases, with 17 bases between them. Per the germline V gene, CDR1 is SGHRS and CDR2 is YFSETQ. This CDR3 is 17 amino acids long. This CDR3 is CASSGWGGAPSYNEQFF. In DNA, the CDR3 is TGCGCCAGCAGCGGGTGGGGGGGGGCACCCTCCTACAATGAGCAGTTCTTC.

The genes are TRBV7-9 and TRBJ2-7, with 8 nucleotides matching TRBD1. V lost 5 bases, J lost 5 bases, and 11 bases stayed unmatched. Germline CDR1 reads SEHNR; CDR2 reads FQNEAQ (reference sequence). This CDR3 is 15 amino acids long. CDR3 in DNA: TGTGCCAGCAGCCTGTTGGGGACAGGCAGAGACGAGCAGTACGTC. It specifies CASSLLGTGRDEQYV.

This clonotype came up a few times. The chain has TRBV15 and TRBJ2-2; TRBD1 agrees at 7 bases. The CDR3 has 14 residues. CDR1 LNHNV and CDR2 YYDKDF come from the germline V gene (reference sequence). V shed 1 base and J 6 bases; nucleotides not matched to a gene: 2. The DNA of the CDR3 is TGTGCCACCAGCAGAGTAGGGGGCCCCGGGGAGCTGTTTTTT. Encoded protein: CATSRVGGPGELFF.

The chain is built from TRBV7-2 and TRBJ2-5; 12 bases are shared with TRBD2. From germline, CDR1 is SGHTA and CDR2 FQGNSA. V shed 1 base, J shed 0 bases, and the junction held 3 bases outside the gene matches. This CDR3 comprises 17 residues. The CDR3 reads CASSLGLAGGYQETQYF. CDR3 nucleotide sequence: TGTGCCAGCAGCTTAGGCCTAGCGGGGGGGTACCAAGAGACCCAGTACTTC. Combining the CDR3 with reference TRBV7-2 and TRBJ2-5 gives the whole variable domain GAGVSQSPSNKVTEKGKDVELRCDPISGHTALYWYRQSLGQGLEFLIYFQGNSAPDKSGLPSDRFSAERTGGSVSTLTIQRTQQEDSAVYLCASSLGLAGGYQETQYFGPGTRLLVL.

This clonotype was counted at least ten times. The rearrangement uses TRBV6-1 and TRBJ2-3, with 8 nucleotides matching TRBD2. Germline CDR1 reads MNHNS; CDR2 reads SASEGT. With V trimmed by 1 base and J by 3 bases, 0 bases remained unmatched. The CDR3 length is 14 residues. The CDR3 region has the DNA TGTGCCAGCAGTGAAGGACTAGCGACAGATACGCAGTATTTT. Translation gives CASSEGLATDTQYF.

V usage is TRBV7-3 and J usage is TRBJ2-3; 8 bases match TRBD2. Germline CDR1 is SGHTA and CDR2 is FQGTGA. The CDR3 loop spans 15 amino acids. V lost 6 bases, J lost 6 bases, and 11 bases stayed unmatched. As DNA, the CDR3 is TGTGCCAGCAGTGCAAATCGCGGGGGGCTGGATACGCAGTATTTT. Amino acid sequence: CASSANRGGLDTQYF.

The genes are TRBV7-9 and TRBJ2-3, with 7 bases fitting TRBD2. From germline, CDR1 is SEHNR and CDR2 FQNEAQ (reference sequence). Germline trimming cut 5 bases from V and 0 bases from J; bases unmatched to any gene: 8. There are 16 residues in the CDR3. DNA for the CDR3: TGTGCCAGCAGCCCGCAAGCGGGGCCAAGCACAGATACGCAGTATTTT. Translation: CASSPQAGPSTDTQYF.

This clonotype was detected many times. This rearrangement joins TRBV7-2 to TRBJ2-7; no clear D gene. Trimming stripped 3 bases from V and 0 bases from J, with 9 bases between. There are 14 residues in the CDR3. Germline assignment: CDR1 SGHTA and CDR2 FQGNSA. The CDR3 nucleotides read TGTGCCAGCAGCTTGGAGAGGAGCTCCTACGAGCAGTACTTC. Protein sequence: CASSLERSSYEQYF. Looking up the rest from reference TRBV7-2 and TRBJ2-7 gives the full variable domain: GAGVSQSPSNKVTEKGKDVELRCDPISGHTALYWYRQSLGQGLEFLIYFQGNSAPDKSGLPSDRFSAERTGGSVSTLTIQRTQQEDSAVYLCASSLERSSYEQYFGPGTRLTVT.